The 10 T cell receptor beta chains below all came from one sample that was sequenced in a study of cytotoxic CD8 clonotypes in ibrutinib-treated CLL. Libraries were prepared by immunoSEQ multiplex PCR; TCRdb keeps only in-frame clonotypes and omits some of them. The repertoire has more than 200,000 clones, 70% of them found once; the top ten carry 15%. The sample here was PBMCs, taken after 24 months of ibrutinib treatment. Receptors originate from a human donor with chronic lymphocytic leukemia.

V and J are TRBV10-3 and TRBJ2-1; a weak D match, TRBD1 (7 bases). CDR1 and CDR2 (germline): ENHRY, SYGVKD. The V end lost 7 bases, the J end lost 6 bases, and 19 bases lay between the germline ends. This CDR3 is 15 amino acids long. CDR3 DNA: TGTGCCATCACACCAGGGGGACTCGAAGGCAATGAGCAGTTCTTC. Protein: CAITPGGLEGNEQFF.

The rearrangement uses TRBV5-1 and TRBJ2-7; TRBD2 matches 8 bases. The CDR3 is 18 amino acids. The V gene end was trimmed by 0 bases and the J gene end by 0 bases; junction bases not matched to a gene: 11. Germline values: CDR1 SGHRS, CDR2 YFSETQ. CDR3 coding DNA: TGCGCCAGCAGCTTGGCAGGTTTTAGCGGGATGGGCTCCTACGAGCAGTACTTC. It yields the protein CASSLAGFSGMGSYEQYF.

The V gene is TRBV2, the J gene TRBJ2-4; maybe TRBD1 (5 bases). The germline V gene encodes CDR1 SNHLY and CDR2 FYNNEI. The length of the CDR3 is 13 residues. Trimming stripped 3 bases from V and 5 bases from J, with 8 bases between. The CDR3 is CASSEQGENIQYF. In DNA form, the CDR3 reads TGTGCCAGCAGTGAGCAGGGTGAAAACATTCAGTACTTC.

The chain carries TRBV19 and TRBJ1-4; D is uncertain. The V gene's germline CDR1 is LNHDA and CDR2 SQIVND (reference sequence). This CDR3 comprises 14 residues. V was trimmed by 3 bases and J by 0 bases, leaving 5 bases between them. The CDR3 DNA reads TGTGCCAGTAGTATCAGGACAACTAATGAAAAACTGTTTTTT. Translation gives CASSIRTTNEKLFF.

In regard to this clone: This CDR3 is also generated by other DNA sequences in the sample. CDR3 sequence: CASSLAGAHTGELFF. In DNA, the CDR3 is TGTGCCAGCAGCTTAGCGGGCGCGCACACCGGGGAGCTGTTTTTT. V and J are TRBV7-8 and TRBJ2-2; D is ambiguous. CDR3 length equals 15 residues. Germline V CDR1 and CDR2: SGHVS, FQNEAQ. The V gene lost 0 bases and the J gene lost 3 bases, with 8 bases spanning the gap.

The chain carries TRBV30 and TRBJ1-1, with 9 positions matching TRBD1. After removal of 5 bases from V and 10 bases from J, the junction contained 8 bases not matched to a gene. Germline CDR1 and CDR2: GTSNPN and SVGIG (reference sequence). The CDR3 is 12 amino acids. CDR3 amino acids: CAWGDRAGRAFF. In nucleotides, the CDR3 is TGTGCCTGGGGGGACAGGGCTGGAAGAGCTTTCTTT.

J is TRBJ2-3 and V is TRBV19; TRBD2 might be the D (5 bases). The CDR3 runs to 15 residues. V was pared by 6 bases and J by 0 bases, with 13 bases between. Germline V lookup: CDR1 LNHDA, CDR2 SQIVND (reference sequence). CDR3 coding DNA: TGTGCCAGTAGGGACCTAGCAGTTAGCACAGATACGCAGTATTTT. Its translation: CASRDLAVSTDTQYF.

The count of this clone is one. The chain has TRBV11-2 and TRBJ2-3, with 9 nucleotides matching TRBD2. Germline V gives CDR1 SGHAT, CDR2 FQNNGV. The CDR3 consists of 17 residues. V lost 3 bases and J lost 0; bases outside the gene matches: 7. CDR3 in DNA: TGTGCCAGCAGCTTGAGACTAGCGGATTCTAGCACAGATACGCAGTATTTT. Its protein product is CASSLRLADSSTDTQYF. The whole variable domain, remainder taken from reference TRBV11-2 and TRBJ2-3, is EAGVAQSPRYKIIEKRQSVAFWCNPISGHATLYWYQQILGQGPKLLIQFQNNGVVDDSQLPKDRFSAERLKGVDSTLKIQPAKLEDSAVYLCASSLRLADSSTDTQYFGPGTRLTVL.

The rearrangement links TRBV5-1 to TRBJ2-7, with unresolved D. This CDR3 is built from 13 residues. V dropped 2 bases and J dropped 3 bases, with 9 bases sitting between them. Germline values: CDR1 SGHRS, CDR2 YFSETQ. The CDR3: CASSLPPYYEQYF. Here the CDR3 DNA reads TGCGCCAGCAGCTTACCCCCGTACTACGAGCAGTACTTC.

This sequence joins TRBV19 and TRBJ2-7; no reliable D call. The CDR3 sequence is 13 residues long. The V gene's germline CDR1 is LNHDA and CDR2 SQIVND (reference sequence). The V gene lost 7 bases and the J gene lost 2 bases, with 12 bases spanning the gap. CDR3 region: CASIGEPTYEQYF. In nucleotides, the CDR3 is TGTGCCAGTATAGGTGAGCCCACCTACGAGCAGTACTTC.